This T cell receptor beta chain was identified during a study of PD-L1 blockade in urothelial cancer (dated by TCRdb to about 2017). Notes on the research overall: Therapy was started in 2014 for all patients, and atezolizumab 1,200 mg was administered intravenously every 3 weeks. Pretreatment tumor samples, along with matched peripheral blood collected serially before and after atezolizumab treatment, underwent TCR sequencing. Tumor samples yielded a median of approximately 1,400 T cells and approximately 1,000 unique TCRs, with median clonality around 0.096 and T cell proportion roughly 0.099. Five patients were excluded from tumor TCR analyses because tumors from two patients failed quality control and three patients had no tumor available. Whole exome sequencing and RNA sequencing of pretreatment tumors were performed alongside TCR sequencing in the same patients. About nine tenths of the roughly 30 patients were males with bladder-origin urothelial cancer, and about 60% of the roughly 30 reported a prior smoking history. The study, an exploratory multi-omic analysis, examined somatic, immune and clinical correlates of response to PD-L1 blockade with atezolizumab in urothelial cancer. Pretreatment blood TCR-seq was available for about 27 patients, at least one posttreatment blood collection was obtained for 24 patients, and tumor TCR-seq was available for 24 patients. Durable clinical benefit was achieved by nine patients and was not achieved by 20 patients. Durable clinical benefit meant progression-free survival longer than 6 months, and TCR features were also tested against progression-free and overall survival. Patients had an ECOG performance status of 0 or 1 and had received between 0 and 3 prior chemotherapy regimens.

What the work shows at the level of the full study, not this receptor alone: Patients with durable benefit showed greater expansion of tumor-associated TCR clones in peripheral blood 3 weeks after starting treatment (n of about 22, p = 0.022). Because the sample size was small (n = 29) and many of the analyses were exploratory, the results are meant to be hypothesis-generating. The proportion of tumor-infiltrating T lymphocytes was higher in patients with durable benefit (n of about 26, Mann-Whitney p = 0.047). The tumor samples were FFPE, were not collected immediately before treatment, and were limited to one sample per patient, so heterogeneity may have been missed.

What the time point label conveys for this sample: pretreatment tumor sample. The cohort comprised nearly 30 patients with locally advanced or metastatic urothelial carcinoma treated at Memorial Sloan Kettering on a trial protocol. Every piece of tumor tissue used for sequencing was obtained before atezolizumab dosing. The Qiagen DNeasy Blood extraction kit was used to purify genomic DNA from total PBMCs and from tumor samples. Regarding this clone: What this receptor recognizes is not known. Qualities for individual bases were not recorded, and no much larger clone is one base off.

From the cysteine up to the phenylalanine, the CDR3 has a length of 14 residues. Only the CDR3 DNA is retained, 42 bases long and in frame from the first base. Synthetic TCR analog templates were spiked into each PCR to estimate absolute template abundance from read counts. For FFPE tumors, housekeeping genes were amplified and quantified to estimate usable DNA and compute T cell fraction. The immunoSEQ assay used bias-controlled V and J gene primers to amplify TCRbeta CDR3 regions from genomic DNA. Sequencing of rearranged TCRbeta segments was performed at approximately 20X coverage. Concerning the study's data processing: Clustering was used to correct sequencing errors, and CDR3s were annotated against IMGT so that V, D and J genes could be assigned. Downstream analyses used only productive TCRbeta rearrangements, leaving out any out-of-frame or stop-codon sequences. Clonality was calculated as one minus the Shannon entropy normalized by the log of the number of unique productive sequences. Fisher's exact test with Benjamini-Hochberg correction, using a cutoff of adjusted p below 0.01, was how clones that differed between time points or between blood and tumor were identified. TCRdb took this table from immuneACCESS and kept in-frame rearrangements with V and J called. Such tables lack part of the clones; where checked against another copy, unresolved V genes explain under half of the gap, and the rest is unexplained. Clone size and V and J calls were adopted from that table, with D and trimming inferred from the DNA. The sample has about 1,700 clones on record, 33% of them singletons. The ten most abundant clones make up under 45% of the sample.

This receptor was taken from a man in his 60s with urothelial cancer. The V and J genes are TRBV7-5 and TRBJ1-3; TRBD1 reflects the table's D call only, with no check against the DNA. TRBV7-5 is classified as a pseudogene. This material consisted of tumor tissue, taken before atezolizumab (anti-PD-L1) treatment. The sequenced DNA: TGTGCCAGCAGCTTTTCAGGGGACGGAAACACCATATATTTT. It specifies CASSFSGDGNTIYF.